Presented here are 32 T cell receptor beta chains from one specimen sequenced in a study of T cells in Graves' hyperthyroidism and ophthalmopathy. Amplified regions were TCR beta CDR3 sequences from RNA transcripts. A first-round RT-PCR of the TCR CDR3 used the HTBI primer set. TCRdb reprocessed the multiplex PCR reads via MiXCR and lists one record per CDR3 protein. The table has about 98,000 distinct CDR3 sequences, around 37% seen once. Sequenced material: peripheral blood or thyroid tissue (not recorded which). These TCRs come from a woman in her thirties with Graves' hyperthyroidism.

About this clonotype itself: The junction departs from germline at one end; a sequencing error may be responsible. The J gene is TRBJ1-4, the V gene TRBV10-3, with 12 nucleotides matching TRBD1. The CDR3 is made up of 15 amino acids. From germline, CDR1 is ENHRY and CDR2 SYGVKD. The CDR3 spells CATSEAGTGGEKLFF. CDR3 sequence (DNA): TGTGCCACCAGTGAGGCCGGGACAGGGGGCGAAAAACTGTTTTTT.

This chain connects TRBV28 to TRBJ1-1; 7 bases align to TRBD1. CDR1 is MDHEN and CDR2 is SYDVKM in the germline V gene. The CDR3 has 14 amino acids. Trimming cost V 4 bases and J 4 bases; bases outside gene matches: 6. The CDR3: CASSYYRGGTEAFF. The DNA for the CDR3 is TGTGCCAGCAGTTACTACAGGGGTGGCACTGAAGCTTTCTTT.

In DNA form, the CDR3 reads TGCAGTGCGTCCGGAGGTAGCGGAGCCACAGATACGCAGTATTTT. Translation gives CSASGGSGATDTQYF. The chain is built from TRBV20-1 and TRBJ2-3; D possibly corresponds to TRBD2 (6 bases). CDR1 is DFQATT, CDR2 SNEGSKA, per germline (reference sequence). V was clipped by 6 bases and J by 2 bases, with 18 bases between them. This CDR3 is 15 amino acids long.

Ten or more counts support this clonotype. The chain joins TRBV5-1 to TRBJ2-7, with TRBD1 matching 9 bases. Germline values: CDR1 SGHRS, CDR2 YFSETQ. V dropped 4 bases and J dropped 2; count of bases not matched to a gene: 7. This CDR3 is built from 15 residues. In DNA form, the CDR3 reads TGCGCCAGCAGCGGGACAGGGCCATCGACCTACGAGCAGTACTTC. Amino acid sequence: CASSGTGPSTYEQYF.

This clonotype was detected once. The CDR3 region has the DNA TGTGCCAGCAGCTTAGGGGGCGCATCCGGGGCCAACGTCCTGACTTTC. Residues: CASSLGGASGANVLTF. The genes are TRBV13 and TRBJ2-6, with no clear D. The V end was cut by 0 bases, the J end by 4 bases, with 10 bases between. CDR1 is PRHDT and CDR2 is FYEKMQ in the germline V gene (reference sequence). The CDR3 loop spans 16 amino acids. Full variable domain (outside the CDR3, taken from reference TRBV13 and TRBJ2-6): AAGVIQSPRHLIKEKRETATLKCYPIPRHDTVYWYQQGPGQDPQFLISFYEKMQSDKGSIPDRFSAQQFSDYHSELNMSSLELGDSALYFCASSLGGASGANVLTFGAGSRLTVL.

This clonotype was recorded many times. The V gene is TRBV6-6, the J gene TRBJ2-3; the match to TRBD1 covers 10 bases. The CDR3 sequence is 14 residues long. V was pared by 6 bases and J by 6 bases, with 6 bases of the junction left unmatched. Looked up from germline, CDR1 is MNHNY and CDR2 is SVGAGI (reference sequence). This CDR3 is CASRTTGGIDTQYF. CDR3 in DNA: TGTGCCAGCAGGACGACAGGGGGCATTGATACGCAGTATTTT.

The chain couples TRBV12-3 or TRBV12-4 to TRBJ2-7; 9 bases are shared with TRBD1. This CDR3 is built from 15 residues. Trimming at V came to 4 bases and at J to 2 bases, leaving 6 bases not matched to a gene. CDR3 protein: CASSWPGQGPYEQYF. In DNA form, the CDR3 reads TGTGCCAGCAGTTGGCCGGGACAGGGTCCCTACGAGCAGTACTTC.

Note on this clonotype: The junction departs from germline at one end; a sequencing error may be responsible. This rearrangement joins TRBV6-5 to TRBJ1-5; a possible D gene is TRBD1 (5 bases). This CDR3 has 15 amino acids. Germline CDR1 and CDR2: MNHEY and SVGAGI. Here the CDR3 DNA reads TGTGCCAGCAGCCTCACAGGAATGGAGAATCAGCCTCAGCATTTT. This gives the protein CASSLTGMENQPQHF.

The chain is built from TRBV6-5 and TRBJ2-1, with D uncertain. The CDR3 covers 14 residues. Germline CDR1 and CDR2: MNHEY and SVGAGI. The V gene lost 5 bases and the J gene lost 7 bases, with 15 bases spanning the gap. CDR3 bases: TGTGCCAGCAGTCCCCTAGTCCCAACGAATGAGCAGTTCTTC. It specifies CASSPLVPTNEQFF.

The chain employs TRBV7-9 and TRBJ1-2; TRBD1 is a possible D gene (5 bases). This CDR3 comprises 16 residues. The V gene's germline CDR1 is SEHNR and CDR2 FQNEAQ (reference sequence). V gave up 5 bases and J gave up 2 bases, with 18 bases separating them. The CDR3 DNA sequence: TGTGCCAGCAGCGCCCCGGTGGGGAAGGGGAACTATGGCTACACCTTC. Protein sequence: CASSAPVGKGNYGYTF.

In DNA form, the CDR3 reads TGTGCCAGCAGTGAATGGGGGACAGGGACCGAAAATGAGCAGTTCTTC. Translation gives CASSEWGTGTENEQFF. The J gene is TRBJ2-1, the V gene TRBV25-1; 9 nucleotides align to TRBD1. Per germline, CDR1 MGHDK and CDR2 SYGVNS. V shed 1 base, J shed 7 bases, and the junction held 8 bases outside the gene matches. This CDR3 has 16 amino acids.

The chain has TRBV7-9 and TRBJ2-7, with D possibly TRBD2 on 6 matching bases. This CDR3 has 15 residues. Trimming left V 4 bases short and J 7 bases short, with 20 bases between. Germline lookup yields CDR1 SEHNR and CDR2 FQNEAQ (reference sequence). The CDR3 DNA reads as TGTGCCAGCAGCTCCCCCGTAGCGGCCCAACGGGAGCAGTACTTC. Its translation is CASSSPVAAQREQYF.

This clonotype occurred many times. V and J are TRBV7-9 and TRBJ2-7; D is ambiguous. V was shortened by 5 bases and J by 1 base, with 15 bases between the two germline ends. Per the germline V gene, CDR1 is SEHNR and CDR2 is FQNEAQ (reference sequence). The CDR3 contains 15 residues. CDR3 nucleotide sequence: TGTGCCAGCAGCCACCGTCTGGGAAGGTCCTACGAGCAGTACTTC. Protein: CASSHRLGRSYEQYF.

The chain links TRBV5-1 to TRBJ1-1; TRBD1 matches at 10 bases. The CDR3 extends over 12 amino acids. J gave up 10 bases and V 4 bases, and 4 bases lay outside the gene matches. Germline CDR1 reads SGHRS; CDR2 reads YFSETQ. The CDR3 protein is CASSGDRGRAFF. The CDR3 DNA reads TGCGCCAGCAGCGGGGACAGGGGCCGAGCTTTCTTT.

This clonotype was seen ten or more times. The chain employs TRBV5-1 and TRBJ1-4; the D is unclear. This CDR3 has 13 residues. Germline CDR1 reads SGHRS; CDR2 reads YFSETQ. Trimming pared 5 bases from V and 4 bases from J, leaving 9 bases between. The CDR3 reads CASRDGRNEKLFF. The DNA for the CDR3 is TGCGCCAGCAGAGACGGACGTAATGAAAAACTGTTTTTT.

For this clonotype: At one end, the junction sequence differs from germline, possibly due to a read error. The chain has TRBV27 and TRBJ2-7; 8 bases agree with TRBD2. Per germline, CDR1 MNHEY and CDR2 SMNVEV (reference sequence). The CDR3 covers 14 residues. Here the CDR3 DNA reads TGTGCCGGCAGTTCTAGCGGGTCAGGCTACGAGCAGTACTTC. Protein: CAGSSSGSGYEQYF.

This clonotype was seen repeatedly, ten times or more. This chain uses TRBV13 with TRBJ1-3, with D perhaps TRBD1 (5 bases). Germline values: CDR1 PRHDT, CDR2 FYEKMQ (reference sequence). This CDR3 has 16 residues. Trimming removed 5 bases from V and 1 base from J, with 15 bases in between. This chain's CDR3 is CASSKGTPISGNTIYF. The CDR3 DNA follows: TGTGCCAGCAGCAAAGGGACGCCAATTTCTGGAAACACCATATATTTT.

Remarks on this clonotype: A read error may be the cause here, since a much bigger clone is one base away. J is TRBJ2-7 and V is TRBV10-3; 10 bases line up with TRBD1. The CDR3 has 16 residues. V dropped 5 bases and J dropped 1; count of bases not matched to a gene: 8. CDR1 is ENHRY, CDR2 SYGVKD, per germline. The CDR3 sequence: CAISPGTGARSYEQYF. DNA of the CDR3: TGTGCCATCAGTCCCGGGACAGGGGCTAGGTCCTACGAGCAGTACTTC.

This clonotype came up many times. CDR3: CASSQVLLIRNTGELFF. The CDR3 DNA follows: TGTGCCAGCAGCCAAGTTCTACTCATTAGGAACACCGGGGAGCTGTTTTTT. The V gene is TRBV3-2, the J gene TRBJ2-2. TRBV3-2 is deemed a pseudogene. There are 17 residues in the CDR3.

This clonotype was seen many times. The rearrangement uses TRBV28 and TRBJ2-7; a possible D gene is TRBD1 (6 bases). This CDR3 region has 14 residues. CDR1 and CDR2 from the germline V gene are MDHEN and SYDVKM. The V gene lost 5 bases and the J gene lost 2 bases, with 13 bases spanning the gap. The CDR3 spells CASSTNRETYEQYF. CDR3 DNA sequence: TGTGCCAGCAGTACCAACAGGGAGACCTACGAGCAGTACTTC. Full variable domain (outside the CDR3, taken from reference TRBV28 and TRBJ2-7): DVKVTQSSRYLVKRTGEKVFLECVQDMDHENMFWYRQDPGLGLRLIYFSYDVKMKEKGDIPEGYSVSREKKERFSLILESASTNQTSMYLCASSTNRETYEQYFGPGTRLTVT.

This clonotype appeared many times. This rearrangement joins TRBV13 to TRBJ1-5; D call uncertain. Per the germline V gene, CDR1 is PRHDT and CDR2 is FYEKMQ (reference sequence). Between the trimmed V and J ends, which lost 4 bases and 8 bases, there was a span of 12 bases. This CDR3 has 13 amino acids. The CDR3 DNA follows: TGTGCCAGCAGCTCGCTCCGGAGTAAGCCCCAGCATTTT. Its protein is CASSSLRSKPQHF.

This clonotype has at least ten counts. J is TRBJ2-7 and V is TRBV10-3, with 8 bases fitting TRBD2. The V gene end was trimmed by 8 bases and the J gene end by 3 bases; junction bases not matched to a gene: 15. This CDR3 is 16 amino acids long. The germline V gene has CDR1 ENHRY and CDR2 SYGVKD. The CDR3 DNA reads TGTGCCATCTCTGCCGAAGGACGGGAGGGTTACTACGAGCAGTACTTC. This sequence encodes CAISAEGREGYYEQYF.

With regard to this clonotype: One end of the junction varies from germline; a read error may be responsible. This chain uses TRBV7-9 with TRBJ1-1, with TRBD1 matching 10 bases. This CDR3 spans 14 amino acids. Germline V gene data show CDR1 as SEHNR and CDR2 as FQNEAQ (reference sequence). DNA of the CDR3: TGTGCCAGCAGTCCCGGGACAGGGGACACTGAAGCTATCTTT. This codes for CASSPGTGDTEAIF.

This clonotype was observed many times. This rearrangement joins TRBV6-6 to TRBJ2-3; D unclear. This CDR3 region has 13 residues. Germline-derived CDR1 and CDR2 are MNHNY and SVGAGI (reference sequence). V gave up 5 bases and J gave up 2 bases, with 8 bases separating them. The CDR3 DNA reads TGTGCCAGCAGTCGGCCCTCCACAGATACGCAGTATTTT. The encoded protein is CASSRPSTDTQYF.

The gene calls are TRBV7-2 and TRBJ1-6; 8 nucleotides align to TRBD1. With V trimmed by 3 bases and J by 7 bases, 2 bases remained unmatched. The CDR3 covers 14 residues. CDR1 SGHTA and CDR2 FQGNSA come from the germline V gene. CDR3 sequence (DNA): TGTGCCAGCAGCTTGACAGGGGAAAATTCACCCCTCCACTTT. It is translated as CASSLTGENSPLHF.

This clonotype came up many times. The chain links TRBV7-8 to TRBJ2-7; maybe TRBD1 (6 bases). The CDR3 sequence is 18 residues long. Trimming left V 5 bases short and J 3 bases short, with 26 bases between. From germline, CDR1 is SGHVS and CDR2 FQNEAQ. In DNA, the CDR3 is TGTGCCAGCAGCCAAGGGGGAGCAGGACACCGAGCTAACTACGAGCAGTACTTC. Its protein is CASSQGGAGHRANYEQYF.

In its sample, this clonotype ranks as medium-sized. CDR3 in amino acids: CASSDVGGRAETQYF. The CDR3 DNA is TGTGCCAGCAGTGACGTGGGGGGCCGGGCGGAGACCCAGTACTTC. The chain combines TRBV2 with TRBJ2-5; the D call may be TRBD1 or TRBD2 (6 bases each). The germline V gene has CDR1 SNHLY and CDR2 FYNNEI. CDR3 length: 15 amino acids. V dropped 3 bases and J dropped 5 bases, with 16 bases sitting between them.

The rearrangement uses TRBV10-3 and TRBJ2-6, with D uncertain. Trimming took off 2 bases at V and 3 bases at J, with 5 bases between the two ends. The CDR3 extends over 14 amino acids. Germline values: CDR1 ENHRY, CDR2 SYGVKD. CDR3 sequence (DNA): TGTGCCATCAGTGAGCCCGTTGGGGCCAACGTCCTGACTTTC. This encodes CAISEPVGANVLTF.

Concerning this clonotype: The limits of the CDR3 on the DNA are not certain, so only TCRdb's listed CDR3 is given. The chain couples TRBV24-1 to TRBJ2-3; the D call TRBD1 from the table was never checked on the DNA. The CDR3 region is 23 residues in length, termini included. Germline CDR1 is KGHDR and CDR2 is SFDVKD. The CDR3 loop reads CATSDSGFYLCAGGTSTTDTQYF.

Concerning this clonotype itself: A read error is likely, as this CDR3 ends without the conserved phenylalanine or tryptophan. Here the CDR3 reads CASSLVSGTWGNEQFL. The CDR3 DNA reads as TGTGCCAGCAGCTTAGTCTCCGGGACTTGGGGCAATGAGCAGTTCCTC. The gene calls are TRBV7-2 and TRBJ2-5, with D maybe TRBD2 (6 bases). The J call is doubtful: the DNA matches TRBJ2-1 better. Per germline, CDR1 SGHTA and CDR2 FQGNSA. CDR3 size: 16 residues.

This clonotype was seen ten or more times. The chain is built from TRBV5-8 and TRBJ1-1; tentative D call: TRBD1 (5 bases). This CDR3 comprises 12 residues. Germline CDR1 reads SGHTS; CDR2 reads YDEGEE. Trimming removed 3 bases at V and 8 bases at J, with 11 bases between. The CDR3 is CASSYNRDEAFF. The CDR3 DNA sequence: TGTGCCAGCAGCTACAACCGGGACGAAGCTTTCTTT.

This clonotype was seen at least ten times. The rearrangement joins TRBV20-1 to TRBJ2-5; D call uncertain. The CDR3 has 13 amino acids. Germline CDR1 DFQATT, CDR2 SNEGSKA (reference sequence). The CDR3: CSGYDWLQETQYF. The CDR3 DNA follows: TGCAGCGGTTATGACTGGTTACAAGAGACCCAGTACTTC.